This TCR beta chain originates from a study of blood T cell repertoires in COVID-19. The table lists this clone with a count of one. Germline loops: CDR1 SGHNT, CDR2 YYREEE (reference sequence). Trimming pared 3 bases from V and 1 base from J, leaving 13 bases between. This CDR3 has 15 amino acids. Measured with immunoSEQ multiplex PCR; TCRdb has only the in-frame clones, and not every one. The data show 84,000 or so clones, with around four fifths seen just once and approximately 12% held by the top ten. The sample consisted of peripheral blood. The V and J genes are TRBV5-4 and TRBJ2-5; possible D gene TRBD2, 5 bases. The sequence was collected from a woman in her sixties or seventies with active or convalescent COVID-19. CDR3 in DNA: TGTGCCAGCAGCTCAGCGGTCGGGTCCCAAGAGACCCAGTACTTC. This gives the protein CASSSAVGSQETQYF.